This note documents a single TCR beta chain sequence. Antigen specificity is unknown. There are 16 residues in the CDR3. The V gene's germline CDR1 is SGHVS and CDR2 FNYEAQ. J lost 3 bases, V lost 7 bases, and 9 bases had no gene match. A multiplex PCR was run with 60 Vbeta primers and 13 Jbeta primers. In the authors' methods: Later, an analysis found 65 million to 85 million unique TCR beta chains, and some 10 million of these were shared. Method: immunoSEQ multiplex PCR; TCRdb's copy keeps in-frame clones and lacks some. The V and J calls and clone size were taken over from that table, and D and trimming were inferred from the DNA. This sample has 200,000 to 250,000 clones; approximately 80% occur once, and the top ten carry approximately 0.71%. This sample was included in a study of cytomegalovirus exposure and HLA in healthy donors. Study context: An earlier analysis found 117 million unique TCR beta sequences from about 190 million T cells. Study conclusions and caveats: Data from an earlier analysis indicated that most TCR beta V segments were productive either about 90% or about 30% of the time.

The specimen was PBMCs. The rearrangement uses TRBV7-6 and TRBJ2-2; 9 bases agree with TRBD2. The TCR sequence derives from a boy aged 2-15 years in good health and CMV-seronegative. The CDR3 protein is CASTPTSGLYTGELFF. CDR3 bases: TGTGCCAGCACCCCCACTAGCGGGCTATACACCGGGGAGCTGTTTTTT.